Below, one TCR beta chain is given with its context. After removal of 4 bases from V and 6 bases from J, the junction contained 12 bases not matched to a gene. The CDR3 is made up of 16 amino acids. Germline values: CDR1 LGHNA, CDR2 YSLEER. TCRdb's copy holds only in-frame clones and misses some; the assay was immunoSEQ multiplex PCR. The data show approximately 250,000 clones, with about 80% seen just once and approximately 16% held by the top ten. The sample comes from a study of blood T cell repertoires in COVID-19. The receptor was isolated from a man aged 40-49 years who had recovered from COVID-19. The chain joins TRBV4-3 to TRBJ1-2, with 9 positions matching TRBD1. The specimen was PBMCs or T cells enriched from blood (not recorded which). The CDR3 here is CASSPQGTGRYDGYTF. DNA of the CDR3: TGCGCCAGCAGCCCGCAAGGGACAGGGCGATATGATGGCTACACCTTC.